This entry describes one T cell receptor (beta chain). The same CDR3 also results from other DNA sequences found in this sample. The repertoire was sequenced with immunoSEQ multiplex PCR; TCRdb's copy has only in-frame clones and lacks some. In the table there are approximately 110,000 clones, approximately 90% of which are singletons. The entry originates in a study of T cell changes during pregnancy in multiple sclerosis. The germline CDR1 and CDR2 sequences are SNHLY and FYNNEI. J was trimmed by 12 bases and V by 8 bases; bases with no gene match: 8. The CDR3 has 13 residues. This sequence originates from a female donor with multiple sclerosis, enrolled in a pregnancy study. The input for sequencing was peripheral blood, taken after pregnancy. The chain combines TRBV2 with TRBJ1-6; 9 bases fit TRBD1. The CDR3 sequence is CASVRDREEPLHF. CDR3 DNA: TGTGCCAGCGTTCGGGACAGGGAGGAACCCCTCCACTTT. Full variable domain (outside the CDR3, taken from reference TRBV2 and TRBJ1-6): EPEVTQTPSHQVTQMGQEVILRCVPISNHLYFYWYRQILGQKVEFLVSFYNNEISEKSEIFDDQFSVERPDGSNFTLKIRSTKLEDSAMYFCASVRDREEPLHFGNGTRLTVT.